A single sample gave rise to the 24 T cell receptor beta chains below, sequenced in a study of blood T cells in healthy people across ages. For the second PCR, which ran for about 6 to 11 cycles, a sample-barcoded 5' primer and a J-beta primer mix were used. One entry per CDR3 protein results from TCRdb running MiXCR on the 5' RACE reads. The sample lists approximately 1,100,000 distinct CDR3 sequences; 40% to 45% were seen once. Sequencing used blood. The receptors were gathered from a woman aged 55-70 years in good health.

The chain uses TRBV27 and TRBJ2-3, with D tentatively TRBD2 (5 bases). Germline V gene sequence: CDR1 MNHEY, CDR2 SMNVEV (reference sequence). Trimming shortened V by 0 bases and J by 5 bases, and 21 bases separated the two germline ends. CDR3 length: 18 amino acids. CDR3 nucleotide sequence: TGTGCCAGCAGTTTATCGGGGAATGGGGAGAACTGGGGAGATACGCAGTATTTT. Its translation: CASSLSGNGENWGDTQYF.

This clonotype came up a few times. V gene TRBV7-2 combines with J gene TRBJ2-5, with a possible D match to TRBD2 (6 bases). The germline V gene has CDR1 SGHTA and CDR2 FQGNSA. The CDR3 sequence is 15 residues long. Trimming stripped 0 bases from V and 5 bases from J, with 13 bases between. CDR3 loop: CASSLAAQGGETQYF. CDR3 sequence (DNA): TGTGCCAGCAGCTTAGCGGCCCAGGGAGGCGAGACCCAGTACTTC.

In the case of this clonotype: One end of the junction varies from germline; a read error may be responsible. The rearrangement uses TRBV7-2 and TRBJ2-1; no clear D. The CDR3 length is 15 residues. Germline CDR1 and CDR2: SGHTA and FQGNSA. In DNA, the CDR3 is TGTGCCAGCAGCTTAGTCGTGAGCTCCTACAATGAGCGGTTCTTC. Its protein product is CASSLVVSSYNERFF.

In its sample, this clonotype was seen many times. The chain is built from TRBV7-3 and TRBJ2-5; 11 nucleotides agree with TRBD2. Trimming at V came to 8 bases and at J to 5 bases, leaving 10 bases not matched to a gene. This CDR3 spans 15 amino acids. Germline V gene data show CDR1 as SGHTA and CDR2 as FQGTGA. Here the CDR3 reads CASSLAGGPRETQYF. CDR3 nucleotide sequence: TGTGCCAGCTCATTAGCGGGAGGGCCAAGGGAGACCCAGTACTTC.

The sample holds a few counts of this clonotype. The chain joins TRBV9 to TRBJ2-1; D might be TRBD2 (6 bases). The CDR3 loop spans 17 amino acids. Trimming stripped 2 bases from V and 5 bases from J, with 20 bases between. Germline V gene lookup returns CDR1 SGDLS and CDR2 YYNGEE. CDR3 in amino acids: CASSVGGGGRRDNEQFF. The CDR3 region has the DNA TGTGCCAGCAGCGTGGGCGGTGGCGGAAGGAGGGACAATGAGCAGTTCTTC.

The gene calls are TRBV20-1 and TRBJ2-1; 7 bases are shared with TRBD2. The CDR3 sequence is 12 residues long. The germline V gene encodes CDR1 DFQATT and CDR2 SNEGSKA (reference sequence). V lost 6 bases to trimming and J lost 5 bases; unmatched junction nucleotides: 4. The CDR3 DNA sequence: TGCAGTGCGGCTAGCGGAAACAATGAGCAGTTCTTC. Encoded protein: CSAASGNNEQFF.

In the case of this clonotype: A read error may account for a junction end that differs from germline. The chain carries TRBV7-3 and TRBJ1-5; D is unclear. This CDR3 is 13 amino acids long. Germline CDR1 and CDR2: SGHTA and FQGTGA. This CDR3 reads CASSPDGNQAQHF. The CDR3 DNA reads TGTGCCAGCAGCCCGGACGGAAATCAGGCCCAGCATTTT.

The V call is TRBV20-1, the J call TRBJ2-1; maybe TRBD2 (6 bases). Trimming took 2 bases from V and 9 from J, leaving 29 bases between them. CDR1 is DFQATT, CDR2 SNEGSKA, per germline (reference sequence). The CDR3 length is 18 residues. This CDR3 reads CSARSGSPAGKLASEQFF. The CDR3 DNA reads as TGCAGTGCTAGATCGGGGTCCCCAGCGGGCAAGTTAGCTAGTGAGCAGTTCTTC.

V and J are TRBV27 and TRBJ1-2; 8 bases line up with TRBD1. Trimming took 8 bases from V and 8 from J; bases not matched to a gene: 7. Per the germline V gene, CDR1 is MNHEY and CDR2 is SMNVEV (reference sequence). This CDR3 is 12 amino acids long. CDR3 DNA: TGTGCCAGCGGTTACAGGGGGAGCGGCTACACCTTC. It encodes CASGYRGSGYTF.

The gene calls are TRBV6-5 and TRBJ2-1, with D perhaps TRBD1 (6 bases). The CDR3 loop spans 15 amino acids. V was shortened by 8 bases and J by 9 bases, with 23 bases between the two germline ends. Germline V CDR1 and CDR2: MNHEY, SVGAGI. CDR3 amino acids: CASHRPGQFILEQFF. The CDR3 DNA sequence: TGTGCCAGCCACCGCCCGGGACAATTCATCCTTGAGCAGTTCTTC.

This clonotype was counted between two and nine times. The V and J genes are TRBV5-1 and TRBJ2-4; 9 nucleotides agree with TRBD2. The J call could be wrong; TRBJ2-7 is a better fit for the DNA end. Germline CDR1 SGHRS, CDR2 YFSETQ. There are 15 residues in the CDR3. CDR3 sequence (DNA): TGCGCCAGCAGCACGGGGACTAGCCAGACCTACGAGCAGTACTTC. This encodes CASSTGTSQTYEQYF.

This clonotype has only a few counts. CDR3 loop: CASRGVPDTQYF. DNA of the CDR3: TGTGCCAGCAGGGGGGTCCCAGATACGCAGTATTTT. The rearrangement links TRBV12-3 or TRBV12-4 to TRBJ2-3; possibly TRBD1 or TRBD2 for D (5 bases each). The CDR3 is made up of 12 amino acids. Trimming cost V 6 bases and J 4 bases, with 8 bases left between them.

V and J are TRBV3-1 and TRBJ2-5, with 8 nucleotides matching TRBD1. Near its end, the DNA agrees better with TRBJ2-7, so the J call may be wrong. The CDR3 is made up of 16 amino acids. From germline, CDR1 is LGHDT and CDR2 YNNKEL (reference sequence). The DNA of the CDR3 is TGTGCCAGCAGCCAGGGGTTCATCCGGACAGGGAGCGAGCAGTACTTC. Amino acids: CASSQGFIRTGSEQYF.

CDR3 nucleotide sequence: TGTGCCATCCAGGGACACCCGATGGGAGCAGATACGCAGTATTTT. Residues: CAIQGHPMGADTQYF. V usage is TRBV10-3 and J usage is TRBJ2-3; D possibly corresponds to TRBD1 (6 bases). V lost 8 bases to trimming and J lost 4 bases, with 19 bases between them. The germline V gene has CDR1 ENHRY and CDR2 SYGVKD. CDR3 length equals 15 residues.

This clonotype was seen at least ten times. V gene TRBV5-1 combines with J gene TRBJ2-5; D uncertain. Germline CDR1 is SGHRS and CDR2 is YFSETQ. Trimming left V 4 bases short and J 2 bases short, with 12 bases between. The CDR3 has 14 amino acids. The DNA of the CDR3 is TGCGCCAGCAGCGGAGACGGAAAACAAGAGACCCAGTACTTC. Translating it yields CASSGDGKQETQYF.

The V gene is TRBV28, the J gene TRBJ2-1; TRBD1 aligns across 9 bases. The germline CDR1 and CDR2 sequences are MDHEN and SYDVKM. Losses at the gene ends were 3 bases for V and 6 bases for J; bases not matched to a gene: 3. This CDR3 has 14 residues. The CDR3 sequence is CASSFRQGVNEQFF. The CDR3 nucleotides are TGTGCCAGCAGTTTCCGACAGGGGGTCAATGAGCAGTTCTTC. The entire variable domain, with the rest obtained from reference TRBV28 and TRBJ2-1, is as follows: DVKVTQSSRYLVKRTGEKVFLECVQDMDHENMFWYRQDPGLGLRLIYFSYDVKMKEKGDIPEGYSVSREKKERFSLILESASTNQTSMYLCASSFRQGVNEQFFGPGTRLTVL.

This sequence joins TRBV7-9 and TRBJ2-3; D perhaps matches TRBD2 (6 bases). Trimming pared 1 base from V and 1 base from J, leaving 9 bases between. This CDR3 has 15 residues. CDR1 is SEHNR and CDR2 is FQNEAQ in the germline V gene (reference sequence). The CDR3 DNA sequence: TGTGCCAGCAGCTTAGAAGGAGGGGGCACAGATACGCAGTATTTT. Its protein product is CASSLEGGGTDTQYF.

This clonotype was seen a few times. V usage is TRBV7-6 and J usage is TRBJ2-7, with D tentatively TRBD2 (6 bases). The V gene's germline CDR1 is SGHVS and CDR2 FNYEAQ. The germline V and J ends were trimmed by 5 bases and 3 bases, with 17 bases remaining between them. The CDR3 extends over 15 amino acids. The CDR3 DNA sequence: TGTGCCAGCAGCCCCCGACTAGGGAACTTCTACGAGCAGTACTTC. It codes for CASSPRLGNFYEQYF.

The gene calls are TRBV6-5 and TRBJ1-6; D is perhaps TRBD1 (5 bases). The CDR3 is 16 residues long. Trimming took off 3 bases at V and 0 bases at J, with 9 bases between the two ends. Germline CDR1 is MNHEY and CDR2 is SVGAGI. The CDR3 loop reads CASSYRGISYNSPLHF. The DNA for the CDR3 is TGTGCCAGCAGTTATAGGGGCATCTCCTATAATTCACCCCTCCACTTT.

The chain combines TRBV6-2 or TRBV6-3 with TRBJ2-7, with TRBD2 matching 8 bases. V shed 7 bases and J 0 bases; nucleotides not matched to a gene: 11. Germline assignment: CDR1 MNHEY and CDR2 SVGEGT. There are 16 residues in the CDR3. CDR3 in DNA: TGTGCCAGCAACGTCCAAAGCGGGAGTAGCTCCTACGAGCAGTACTTC. Translating it yields CASNVQSGSSSYEQYF.

This chain connects TRBV12-3 or TRBV12-4 to TRBJ2-5; D gene unclear. V dropped 6 bases and J dropped 0 bases, with 8 bases sitting between them. The CDR3 spans 13 residues. DNA for the CDR3: TGTGCCAGCAGGCCCTTCCACCAAGAGACCCAGTACTTC. Its translation is CASRPFHQETQYF.

The chain links TRBV10-3 to TRBJ2-1; TRBD2 might be the D (6 bases). The J call may be incorrect, as the DNA end agrees better with TRBJ2-7. The CDR3 covers 15 residues. The germline gives CDR1 ENHRY, CDR2 SYGVKD. This chain's CDR3 is CAISLPGLSYNEQYF. In nucleotides, the CDR3 is TGTGCCATCAGTTTACCGGGACTGTCCTACAATGAGCAGTACTTC.

The V call is TRBV20-1, the J call TRBJ2-3; 8 nucleotides match TRBD2. The CDR3 is 13 residues long. Germline V CDR1 and CDR2: DFQATT, SNEGSKA (reference sequence). This CDR3 reads CSSSGSEKDTQYF. The CDR3 coding sequence is TGCAGCTCGAGCGGGAGCGAGAAAGATACGCAGTATTTT.

The chain uses TRBV5-1 and TRBJ1-1; 10 nucleotides line up with TRBD1. The CDR3 contains 16 residues. Germline lookup yields CDR1 SGHRS and CDR2 YFSETQ. Trimming removed 3 bases from V and 0 bases from J; junction bases left unmatched: 5. The CDR3 is CASSSWTGGLNTEAFF. DNA for the CDR3: TGCGCCAGCAGCTCCTGGACAGGGGGTTTGAACACTGAAGCTTTCTTT.